The 19 T cell receptor beta chains in this list originate from one sample, sequenced in a study of blood T cell repertoires in COVID-19. Here immunoSEQ multiplex PCR was the method, and the copy in TCRdb shows in-frame clones only, minus some. The sample yields 320,000 or so clones, over 80% seen once. Sequences were obtained from PBMCs or T cells enriched from blood (not recorded which). The source is a man under 40 who had recovered from COVID-19.

The chain uses TRBV6-1 and TRBJ2-6; D may be TRBD1 (6 bases). This CDR3 is 18 amino acids long. Germline-derived CDR1 and CDR2 are MNHNS and SASEGT. Trimming removed 4 bases at V and 0 bases at J, with 16 bases between. The CDR3 coding sequence is TGTGCCAGCAGTGCGCAACCGGGACAAAGCTCTGGGGCCAACGTCCTGACTTTC. Amino acids: CASSAQPGQSSGANVLTF.

V and J are TRBV4-2 and TRBJ2-7; D gene ambiguous. V lost 3 bases and J lost 7, with 7 bases in between. CDR3 size: 11 residues. Germline V gene lookup returns CDR1 LGHNA and CDR2 YNFKEQ. The CDR3 loop reads CASSHIEEQYF. The CDR3 DNA follows: TGTGCCAGCAGCCATATAGAAGAGCAGTACTTC.

The rearrangement links TRBV5-8 to TRBJ1-2, with D possibly matching TRBD1 (6 bases). Germline V gives CDR1 SGHTS, CDR2 YDEGEE. This CDR3 spans 13 amino acids. V shed 4 bases and J shed 10 bases, with 17 bases lying between them. In DNA, the CDR3 is TGTGCCAGCAGCACAAGACAGGTACCTGACTACACCTTC. This encodes CASSTRQVPDYTF.

The CDR3 DNA reads as TGCAGTGTGGGAGGGGGGACTGAAGCTTTCTTT. This gives the protein CSVGGGTEAFF. This chain joins TRBV20-1 and TRBJ1-1, with a tentative D call TRBD1 (6 bases). CDR1 is DFQATT, CDR2 SNEGSKA, per germline (reference sequence). The CDR3 length is 11 residues. V was pared by 7 bases and J by 5 bases, with 11 bases between.

The V gene is TRBV10-2, the J gene TRBJ1-5, with D maybe TRBD1 (5 bases). The CDR3 totals 13 residues. The ends were cut back, 3 bases at V and 2 bases at J, with 5 bases in the middle. Germline CDR1 reads WSHSY; CDR2 reads SAAADI. The CDR3 here is CASSEGGNQPQHF. CDR3 nucleotide sequence: TGCGCCAGCAGTGAAGGGGGCAATCAGCCCCAGCATTTT.

This clone was counted many times. CDR3: CASSQGTGHINEQFF. In DNA, the CDR3 is TGTGCCAGCAGCCAAGGGACAGGGCATATCAATGAGCAGTTCTTC. The V call is TRBV4-2, the J call TRBJ2-1, with 8 bases aligning to TRBD1. The CDR3 covers 15 residues. Germline CDR1 LGHNA, CDR2 YNFKEQ. V was pared by 1 base and J by 6 bases, with 5 bases of the junction left unmatched.

The chain carries TRBV6-5 and TRBJ1-6; no reliable D call. The CDR3 sequence is 15 residues long. Trimming removed 7 bases from V and 2 bases from J, with 12 bases in between. Germline V gene sequence: CDR1 MNHEY, CDR2 SVGAGI. Here the CDR3 reads CASTTRGTYNSPLHF. The CDR3, as DNA: TGTGCCAGCACTACTCGGGGAACCTATAATTCACCCCTCCACTTT.

The chain has TRBV2 and TRBJ2-4; D remains unclear. Trimming pared 3 bases from V and 0 bases from J, leaving 12 bases between. The germline gives CDR1 SNHLY, CDR2 FYNNEI. The CDR3 spans 16 residues. DNA of the CDR3: TGTGCCAGCAGTGATCGTTTGAGTATAGCCAAAAACATTCAGTACTTC. It translates to CASSDRLSIAKNIQYF.

CDR3 DNA: TGTGCCAGCAGCTTTACCGGGACTTTGACAGATACGCAGTATTTT. This codes for CASSFTGTLTDTQYF. This rearrangement joins TRBV7-2 to TRBJ2-3; D perhaps matches TRBD2 (6 bases). CDR1 is SGHTA, CDR2 FQGNSA, per germline. Deletions cut 3 bases from V and 3 bases from J, with 13 bases between. This CDR3 has 15 residues.

The rearrangement links TRBV28 to TRBJ1-2; TRBD1 aligns across 9 bases. Germline CDR1 and CDR2: MDHEN and SYDVKM. CDR3 length equals 15 residues. The junction had 5 bases not matched to a gene; V was cut back by 4 bases and J by 2 bases. This chain's CDR3 is CASSSRTGVNYGYTF. The CDR3 DNA follows: TGTGCCAGCAGTTCCCGGACAGGGGTCAACTATGGCTACACCTTC.

This rearrangement joins TRBV9 to TRBJ1-1; the D gene is possibly TRBD1 (5 bases). Between the trimmed V and J ends, which lost 0 bases and 2 bases, there was a span of 17 bases. Looked up from germline, CDR1 is SGDLS and CDR2 is YYNGEE. This CDR3 spans 17 amino acids. The CDR3 spells CASSVDPGHQGNTEAFF. The CDR3 DNA reads TGTGCCAGCAGCGTAGATCCAGGCCATCAGGGAAACACTGAAGCTTTCTTT.

The gene calls are TRBV27 and TRBJ2-1; 11 nucleotides line up with TRBD2. Germline values: CDR1 MNHEY, CDR2 SMNVEV (reference sequence). The CDR3 has 18 residues. Trimming took 5 bases from V and 4 from J; bases not matched to a gene: 13. The CDR3 DNA follows: TGTGCCAGCAGTCCCCACCTGGTAGCGGGGGGGCGGTACAATGAGCAGTTCTTC. Protein product: CASSPHLVAGGRYNEQFF.

The chain joins TRBV27 to TRBJ1-2; 8 bases are a match to TRBD1. After removal of 8 bases from V and 8 bases from J, the junction contained 10 bases not matched to a gene. The CDR3 has 13 amino acids. From germline, CDR1 is MNHEY and CDR2 SMNVEV (reference sequence). The CDR3 region is CASYTGTGGGYTF. CDR3 DNA: TGTGCCAGCTACACCGGGACAGGCGGGGGCTACACCTTC.

The genes are TRBV29-1 and TRBJ1-2, with a weak D call TRBD1 (6 bases). Germline CDR1 is SQVTM and CDR2 is ANQGSEA. The CDR3 has 12 residues. Trimming removed 6 bases from V and 6 bases from J, with 14 bases in between. CDR3 loop: CSVGTEGDGYTF. The CDR3 nucleotides read TGCAGCGTGGGGACCGAGGGGGATGGCTACACCTTC.

The rearrangement links TRBV14 to TRBJ2-7, with D perhaps TRBD2 (5 bases). The CDR3 is 15 residues long. V was pared by 0 bases and J by 4 bases, with 13 bases between. CDR1 and CDR2 from the germline V gene are SGHDN and FVKESK. The CDR3 reads CASSQDWGVNYEQYF. The CDR3 DNA reads as TGTGCCAGCAGCCAAGACTGGGGAGTAAATTACGAGCAGTACTTC.

The chain recombines TRBV15 with TRBJ2-7, with 8 bases that match TRBD1. Germline CDR1 and CDR2: LNHNV and YYDKDF (reference sequence). There are 14 residues in the CDR3. After removal of 5 bases from V and 3 bases from J, the junction contained 6 bases not matched to a gene. Written as DNA, the CDR3 is TGTGCCACCAGCTACGACAGGGGTTACTACGAGCAGTACTTC. This sequence encodes CATSYDRGYYEQYF.

This rearrangement joins TRBV28 to TRBJ1-5; possibly TRBD1 for D (5 bases). Germline V lookup: CDR1 MDHEN, CDR2 SYDVKM. V shed 5 bases and J shed 0 bases, with 14 bases lying between them. This CDR3 comprises 16 residues. The CDR3 sequence is CASSHDSTYSNQPQHF. The CDR3 DNA reads as TGTGCCAGCAGTCATGACAGTACCTATAGCAATCAGCCCCAGCATTTT.

This clone appeared a single time. CDR3 sequence reads: CATSSVRGQGSDTQYF. The CDR3 DNA sequence: TGTGCCACCAGCAGCGTGAGGGGGCAGGGATCGGATACGCAGTATTTT. The chain links TRBV15 to TRBJ2-3, with 7 positions matching TRBD1. This CDR3 spans 16 amino acids. CDR1 and CDR2 (germline): LNHNV, YYDKDF (reference sequence). V lost 3 bases to trimming and J lost 6 bases; unmatched junction nucleotides: 12.

This clone was seen more than once but under ten times. The chain employs TRBV18 and TRBJ2-2; TRBD2 is a possible D gene (5 bases). The CDR3 contains 16 residues. Germline assignment: CDR1 KGHSH and CDR2 LQKENI. Trimming took off 0 bases at V and 6 bases at J, with 14 bases between the two ends. Here the CDR3 reads CASSPPLASSPGELFF. The CDR3 bases are TGTGCCAGCTCACCACCCCTAGCAAGTTCCCCCGGGGAGCTGTTTTTT.